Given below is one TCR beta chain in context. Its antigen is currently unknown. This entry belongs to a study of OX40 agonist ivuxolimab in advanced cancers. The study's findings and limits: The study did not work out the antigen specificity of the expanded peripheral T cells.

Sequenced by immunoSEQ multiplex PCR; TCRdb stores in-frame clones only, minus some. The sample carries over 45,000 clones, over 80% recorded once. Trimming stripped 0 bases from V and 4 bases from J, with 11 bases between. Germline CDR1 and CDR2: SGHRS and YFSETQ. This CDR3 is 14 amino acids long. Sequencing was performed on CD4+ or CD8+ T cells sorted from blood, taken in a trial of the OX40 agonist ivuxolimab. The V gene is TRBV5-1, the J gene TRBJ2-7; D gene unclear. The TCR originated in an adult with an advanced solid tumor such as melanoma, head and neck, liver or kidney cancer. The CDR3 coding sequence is TGCGCCAGCAGCTTGGCGATAGGCTTGTACGAGCAGTACTTC. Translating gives CASSLAIGLYEQYF.